The sequence of this T cell receptor (beta chain) was determined in a study of blood T cell repertoires in COVID-19. For the study at large: The United States, Italy and Spain supplied acute and convalescent COVID-19 samples. In each case, the material was cDNA or gDNA derived from T cells, B-cell-depleted T cells, or PBMCs.

Profiled with immunoSEQ multiplex PCR; TCRdb holds only in-frame clones, not every one. This sample carries some 110,000 clones, approximately 86% of them seen once, and the ten largest clones take roughly 8%. The material sequenced was peripheral blood. The TCR was taken from a human donor in a cohort sampled during active COVID-19.

CDR3 bases: TGTGCCAGTAGCCATCAGGCGGGAGGCACTGAAGCTTTCTTT. Its translation is CASSHQAGGTEAFF. The chain employs TRBV19 and TRBJ1-1; D remains ambiguous. Trimming shortened V by 6 bases and J by 4 bases, and 15 bases separated the two germline ends. CDR3 length: 14 residues. In germline, CDR1 is LNHDA, CDR2 SQIVND (reference sequence).